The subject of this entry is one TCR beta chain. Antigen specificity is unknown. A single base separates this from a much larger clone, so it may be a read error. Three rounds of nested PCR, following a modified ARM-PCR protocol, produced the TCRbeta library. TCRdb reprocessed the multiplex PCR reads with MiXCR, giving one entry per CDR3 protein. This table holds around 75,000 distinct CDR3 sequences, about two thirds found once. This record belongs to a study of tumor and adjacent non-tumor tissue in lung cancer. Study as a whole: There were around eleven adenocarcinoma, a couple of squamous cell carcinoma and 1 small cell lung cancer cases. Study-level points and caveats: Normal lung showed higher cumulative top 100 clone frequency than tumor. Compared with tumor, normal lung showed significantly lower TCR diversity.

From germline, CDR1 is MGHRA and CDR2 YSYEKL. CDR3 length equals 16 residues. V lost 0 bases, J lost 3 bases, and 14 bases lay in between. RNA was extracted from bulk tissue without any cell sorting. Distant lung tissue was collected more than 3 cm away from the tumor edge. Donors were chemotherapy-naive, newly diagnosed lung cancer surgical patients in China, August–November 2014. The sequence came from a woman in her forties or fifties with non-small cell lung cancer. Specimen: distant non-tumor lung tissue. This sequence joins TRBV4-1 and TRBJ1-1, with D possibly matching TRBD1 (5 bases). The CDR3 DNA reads TGCGCCAGCAGCCAAGACCGACAGTTCATGGACACTGAAGCTTTCTTT. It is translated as CASSQDRQFMDTEAFF.